The 6 T cell receptor beta chains in this list originate from one sample, sequenced in a study of blood T cell repertoires in COVID-19. Produced via immunoSEQ multiplex PCR; TCRdb's table is partial and in-frame only. Of roughly 270,000 clones in the sample, approximately 88% were seen once. Material: peripheral blood. These receptors were taken from a young man with active or convalescent COVID-19.

The chain couples TRBV7-9 to TRBJ1-1; D ambiguous. Germline V lookup: CDR1 SEHNR, CDR2 FQNEAQ (reference sequence). The CDR3 length is 11 residues. V lost 7 bases, J lost 6 bases, and 9 bases lay in between. CDR3 sequence (DNA): TGTGCCAGCACAGAGACTGCTGAAGCTTTCTTT. Translated, it gives CASTETAEAFF.

There are many counts of this clone. CDR3 sequence: CASSVEGSGGNQPQHF. The CDR3 DNA reads TGTGCCAGCAGTGTTGAGGGGTCGGGGGGCAATCAGCCCCAGCATTTT. This chain joins TRBV2 and TRBJ1-5; the D gene is possibly TRBD1 (5 bases). Between the trimmed V and J ends, which lost 4 bases and 2 bases, there was a span of 15 bases. The CDR3 has 16 residues. Germline CDR1 and CDR2: SNHLY and FYNNEI.

The chain links TRBV4-3 to TRBJ2-2; possibly TRBD2 for D (6 bases). Trimming left V 0 bases short and J 5 bases short, with 10 bases between. The CDR3 consists of 15 residues. Germline V gene lookup returns CDR1 LGHNA and CDR2 YSLEER. CDR3 DNA sequence: TGCGCCAGCAGCCAAGAAGCAGGGAGGACCGGGGAGCTGTTTTTT. It yields the protein CASSQEAGRTGELFF.

CDR3 loop: CASSQEGAAFF. The CDR3 DNA reads TGCGCCAGCAGCCAAGAAGGAGCTGCTTTCTTT. This chain connects TRBV4-1 to TRBJ1-1; D uncertain. Looked up from germline, CDR1 is MGHRA and CDR2 is YSYEKL. Trimming shortened V by 0 bases and J by 11 bases, and 7 bases separated the two germline ends. This CDR3 region has 11 residues.

V is TRBV4-2 and J is TRBJ2-2; 8 bases fit TRBD1. Trimming took 3 bases from V and 6 from J; bases not matched to a gene: 9. Germline CDR1 LGHNA, CDR2 YNFKEQ. This CDR3 is 16 amino acids long. The CDR3 region has the DNA TGTGCCAGCAGCCAGCGTGACAGGGGTCAGGCCGGGGAGCTGTTTTTT. Protein sequence: CASSQRDRGQAGELFF.

A single count supports this clone. The gene calls are TRBV28 and TRBJ1-4; D may be TRBD1 (5 bases). Germline CDR1 is MDHEN and CDR2 is SYDVKM. Trimming removed 6 bases from V and 11 bases from J, with 16 bases in between. CDR3 length equals 13 residues. The CDR3 DNA sequence: TGTGCCAGCAGCCGAGTGGGGGGGGACAAACTGTTTTTT. As protein: CASSRVGGDKLFF.